The 9 T cell receptor beta chains below were found in one sample sequenced in a study of shared clonotypes between healthy human individuals. CD45RO-negative CD8 cells positively selected for CCR7 made up the naive population, which excluded terminally differentiated effector memory CD45RA+ cells. Method: immunoSEQ multiplex PCR; TCRdb's copy keeps in-frame clones and lacks some. The sample carries about 580,000 clones, 95% to 98% recorded once. Sequencing used naive CD8+ T cells sorted from blood. The receptors stem from a man younger than 45 in good health.

This clone came up once. CDR3 nucleotides: TGCGCCAGCAGCTCCGAACATACGCAGTATTTT. Translated, it gives CASSSEHTQYF. The V call is TRBV5-1, the J call TRBJ2-3, with D unclear. CDR1 is SGHRS, CDR2 YFSETQ, per germline. The CDR3 length is 11 residues. V gave up 3 bases and J gave up 7 bases, with 6 bases separating them.

The chain couples TRBV6-1 to TRBJ2-7; 8 bases fit TRBD1. This CDR3 is 15 amino acids long. Trimming took 4 bases from V and 2 from J; bases not matched to a gene: 7. The V gene's germline CDR1 is MNHNS and CDR2 SASEGT. The CDR3, as DNA: TGTGCCAGCAGTGCCCGGACAGGGTCGACCTACGAGCAGTACTTC. This translates into CASSARTGSTYEQYF.

The rearrangement joins TRBV9 to TRBJ2-2; perhaps TRBD2 as D (5 bases). Trimming took 5 bases from V and 4 from J, leaving 9 bases between them. The V gene's germline CDR1 is SGDLS and CDR2 YYNGEE. The CDR3 covers 13 residues. The CDR3 nucleotides are TGTGCCAGCAGTGACGGGGTCACCGGGGAGCTGTTTTTT. This encodes CASSDGVTGELFF.

This clone has just a few counts. The CDR3 coding sequence is TGTGCCAGCAGCCCGATAATGGGGGTGGGGTGGGAGCAGTACTTC. Its translation: CASSPIMGVGWEQYF. The chain uses TRBV11-2 and TRBJ2-7; TRBD1 or TRBD2 may be the D gene (5 bases each). V was shortened by 5 bases and J by 7 bases, with 21 bases between the two germline ends. Germline lookup yields CDR1 SGHAT and CDR2 FQNNGV. The CDR3 covers 15 residues.

V gene TRBV7-9 combines with J gene TRBJ2-7; 8 nucleotides agree with TRBD1. The J segment lost 2 bases and the V segment lost 8 bases, leaving 11 bases of the junction unmatched. Germline CDR1 SEHNR, CDR2 FQNEAQ (reference sequence). CDR3 length: 15 residues. The CDR3 region is CASGRGTGPTYEQYF. Written as DNA, the CDR3 is TGTGCCAGCGGGAGAGGGACAGGCCCTACCTACGAGCAGTACTTC.

This clone was seen a few times. V is TRBV4-1 and J is TRBJ1-2; TRBD1 might be the D (6 bases). Between the trimmed V and J ends, which lost 3 bases and 2 bases, there was a span of 10 bases. Germline lookup yields CDR1 MGHRA and CDR2 YSYEKL. CDR3 length: 14 residues. CDR3 sequence: CASSHITGNYGYTF. For the CDR3, the DNA is TGCGCCAGCAGCCATATAACAGGGAACTATGGCTACACCTTC.

The chain is built from TRBV25-1 and TRBJ1-2; 9 bases map to TRBD1. This CDR3 region has 15 residues. CDR1 and CDR2 from the germline V gene are MGHDK and SYGVNS. V shed 3 bases and J 7 bases; nucleotides not matched to a gene: 9. DNA of the CDR3: TGTGCCAGCAGTGATCCTGGGACAGGGAAGGGTGGCTACACCTTC. This encodes CASSDPGTGKGGYTF.

The chain recombines TRBV13 with TRBJ2-7, with D maybe TRBD1 (6 bases). Trimming pared 5 bases from V and 2 bases from J, leaving 13 bases between. Germline V gene lookup returns CDR1 PRHDT and CDR2 FYEKMQ (reference sequence). The CDR3 is 14 residues long. CDR3 coding DNA: TGTGCCAGCAGCCTCGGACAGCCAACCTACGAGCAGTACTTC. It specifies CASSLGQPTYEQYF.

This chain links TRBV2 with TRBJ1-5; D not certain. Germline CDR1 reads SNHLY; CDR2 reads FYNNEI. V was pared by 6 bases and J by 0 bases, with 9 bases between. This CDR3 comprises 14 residues. The CDR3 here is CASSPGDSNQPQHF. CDR3 sequence (DNA): TGTGCCAGCAGCCCTGGGGATAGCAATCAGCCCCAGCATTTT.